This TCR beta chain came from a study of Ad26.COV2.S vaccination and SARS-CoV-2 variants. In the study overall: In the study, Ad26.COV2.S was injected intramuscularly once, or twice 56 days apart. Study conclusions and caveats: Substantial breadth was reported for post-vaccination spike-specific CD8+ and CD4+ T cells. Greater spike-specific TCR breadth was seen in vaccine recipients than in placebo recipients. Comparability of non-spike TCR breadth was observed across vaccine and placebo recipients.

Worth noting for this clone: What it recognizes is unknown.

Specified treatment: around 19 received Ad26.COV2.S at low or high dose, single or two shots; a few received placebo; per-sample allocation not given. Day 63 after the first injection of vaccine or placebo was the sampling time. The method was immunoSEQ multiplex PCR; TCRdb's version includes in-frame clones alone and lacks a portion of them. The data show about 320,000 clones, about 90% seen once. The sequence derives from a person between 18 and 59 years old who received the Ad26.COV2.S COVID-19 vaccine or a placebo. Sequencing used peripheral blood, obtained in a trial of Ad26.COV2.S vaccine versus placebo.

DNA of the CDR3: TGTGCCAGCAGCATGACTAGCGGGAGGGCCATAAGCACAGATACGCAGTATTTT. It translates to CASSMTSGRAISTDTQYF. J is TRBJ2-3 and V is TRBV7-3; 14 bases are a match to TRBD2. The J segment lost 0 bases and the V segment lost 5 bases, leaving 7 bases of the junction unmatched. This CDR3 has 18 amino acids. Per germline, CDR1 SGHTA and CDR2 FQGTGA. Full variable domain (remainder filled in from reference TRBV7-3 and TRBJ2-3): GAGVSQTPSNKVTEKGKYVELRCDPISGHTALYWYRQSLGQGPEFLIYFQGTGAADDSGLPNDRFFAVRPEGSVSTLKIQRTERGDSAVYLCASSMTSGRAISTDTQYFGPGTRLTVL.